Presented here are 21 T cell receptor beta chains from one specimen sequenced in a study of control samples from healthy donors and cancer patients. Profiled with immunoSEQ multiplex PCR; TCRdb holds only in-frame clones, not every one. This sample carries about 160,000 clones, roughly nine tenths of them seen once, and the ten largest clones take about 0.64%. The sample taken for sequencing was blood. Source of these receptors: a woman in her twenties or thirties in good health.

The chain employs TRBV10-3 and TRBJ1-6; D is undetermined. CDR3 length equals 18 residues. Looked up from germline, CDR1 is ENHRY and CDR2 is SYGVKD. Trimming shortened V by 0 bases and J by 8 bases, and 20 bases separated the two germline ends. CDR3 residues: CAISESGSWGSGDSPLHF. CDR3 sequence (DNA): TGTGCCATCAGTGAGTCGGGATCATGGGGTTCCGGGGATTCACCCCTCCACTTT.

This chain connects TRBV11-2 to TRBJ1-6; 9 bases map to TRBD1. Germline V gene sequence: CDR1 SGHAT, CDR2 FQNNGV. The CDR3 covers 15 residues. Trimming took 0 bases from V and 7 from J; bases not matched to a gene: 1. The CDR3 region has the DNA TGTGCCAGCAGCTTAGAAGGACAGGGGAATTCACCCCTCCACTTT. Protein: CASSLEGQGNSPLHF. The full variable domain, with the rest looked up from reference TRBV11-2 and TRBJ1-6, is EAGVAQSPRYKIIEKRQSVAFWCNPISGHATLYWYQQILGQGPKLLIQFQNNGVVDDSQLPKDRFSAERLKGVDSTLKIQPAKLEDSAVYLCASSLEGQGNSPLHFGNGTRLTVT.

The chain couples TRBV7-2 to TRBJ2-3; maybe TRBD2 (6 bases). From germline, CDR1 is SGHTA and CDR2 FQGNSA. CDR3 length equals 17 residues. Trimming left V 1 base short and J 2 bases short, with 16 bases between. CDR3 sequence (DNA): TGTGCCAGCAGCTTAGGGCGTGGGGCTAGCGTCACAGATACGCAGTATTTT. Residues: CASSLGRGASVTDTQYF.

This clone is a singleton in its sample. The gene calls are TRBV3-1 (or the pseudogene TRBV3-2) and TRBJ1-4, with D perhaps matching TRBD1 (5 bases). This CDR3 region has 14 residues. Trimming took off 1 base at V and 7 bases at J, with 10 bases between the two ends. Germline values: CDR1 LGHDT, CDR2 YNNKEL (reference sequence). CDR3 bases: TGTGCCAGCAGCCAAGTCACTGGGGCTGAAAAACTGTTTTTT. This encodes CASSQVTGAEKLFF.

DNA for the CDR3: TGTGCCAGCAGTCCCCGGACGGAGCGGGAGCTGTTTTTT. Encoded protein: CASSPRTERELFF. The chain employs TRBV12-3 or TRBV12-4 and TRBJ2-2; D remains unclear. The CDR3 is 13 amino acids. V dropped 5 bases and J dropped 9 bases, with 13 bases sitting between them.

The J gene is TRBJ2-7, the V gene TRBV6-5; 9 nucleotides align to TRBD1. With 6 bases clipped from V and 4 bases from J, the junction kept 4 bases outside the gene matches. Germline assignment: CDR1 MNHEY and CDR2 SVGAGI. CDR3 length equals 13 residues. CDR3 in amino acids: CASRTGGYYEQYF. The CDR3 bases are TGTGCCAGCAGAACAGGGGGCTATTACGAGCAGTACTTC.

V usage is TRBV19 and J usage is TRBJ2-2; no clear D. V gave up 5 bases and J gave up 2 bases, with 6 bases separating them. Germline loops: CDR1 LNHDA, CDR2 SQIVND (reference sequence). The CDR3 runs 13 residues. For the CDR3, the DNA is TGTGCCAGTAGTCCCACCAACACCGGGGAGCTGTTTTTT. Protein sequence: CASSPTNTGELFF.

CDR3 region: CASSFRLVSQYF. The CDR3 coding sequence is TGTGCCAGCAGTTTCAGACTAGTTTCCCAGTACTTC. The rearrangement links TRBV12-3 or TRBV12-4 to TRBJ2-5; D is perhaps TRBD2 (6 bases). The CDR3 is made up of 12 amino acids. The V end was cut by 3 bases, the J end by 9 bases, with 11 bases between.

The rearrangement uses TRBV7-2 and TRBJ1-6; D call uncertain. The CDR3 sequence is 17 residues long. V was cut by 3 bases and J by 0 bases, with 12 bases left in between. CDR1 and CDR2 (germline): SGHTA, FQGNSA. CDR3: CASSFDFLSSYNSPLHF. The CDR3 DNA reads TGTGCCAGCAGCTTTGACTTCCTGAGCTCCTATAATTCACCCCTCCACTTT. The complete variable domain, with remaining parts taken from reference TRBV7-2 and TRBJ1-6, reads GAGVSQSPSNKVTEKGKDVELRCDPISGHTALYWYRQSLGQGLEFLIYFQGNSAPDKSGLPSDRFSAERTGGSVSTLTIQRTQQEDSAVYLCASSFDFLSSYNSPLHFGNGTRLTVT.

The V gene is TRBV5-1, the J gene TRBJ2-7, with 8 bases fitting TRBD1. The CDR3 runs 15 residues. CDR1 SGHRS and CDR2 YFSETQ come from the germline V gene. V dropped 0 bases and J dropped 1; count of bases not matched to a gene: 3. CDR3 bases: TGCGCCAGCAGCTTGGCTACAGGGGGTTCCTACGAGCAGTACTTC. Its translation: CASSLATGGSYEQYF.

The rearrangement joins TRBV5-4 to TRBJ1-1; D not resolved. Germline CDR1 is SGHNT and CDR2 is YYREEE (reference sequence). V was trimmed by 0 bases and J by 2 bases, leaving 8 bases between them. The CDR3 is made up of 14 amino acids. The CDR3 protein is CASSLAMGNTEAFF. The CDR3 nucleotides are TGTGCCAGCAGCTTGGCCATGGGTAACACTGAAGCTTTCTTT. The whole variable domain, filled in from reference TRBV5-4 and TRBJ1-1, reads ETGVTQSPTHLIKTRGQQVTLRCSSQSGHNTVSWYQQALGQGPQFIFQYYREEENGRGNFPPRFSGLQFPNYSSELNVNALELDDSALYLCASSLAMGNTEAFFGQGTRLTVV.

The CDR3 region has the DNA TGTGCCAGCAGTTTAAAAGGGGGATCCTACGAGCAGTACTTC. Translating it yields CASSLKGGSYEQYF. V is TRBV28 and J is TRBJ2-7, with D possibly TRBD1 on 6 matching bases. The CDR3 has 14 residues. V was pared by 2 bases and J by 1 base, with 9 bases between. Looked up from germline, CDR1 is MDHEN and CDR2 is SYDVKM.

The chain recombines TRBV6-5 with TRBJ2-1, with 7 bases lining up with TRBD2. J gave up 8 bases and V 8 bases, and 3 bases lay outside the gene matches. CDR1 MNHEY and CDR2 SVGAGI come from the germline V gene. The CDR3 is 11 amino acids. DNA of the CDR3: TGTGCCAGCTTCGCGGGGGATGAGCAGTTCTTC. This encodes CASFAGDEQFF.

DNA of the CDR3: TGTGCCAGCAGCCAAGTACTCAGCGGAACGAACAATGAGCAGTTCTTC. This codes for CASSQVLSGTNNEQFF. This chain links TRBV3-1 (or the pseudogene TRBV3-2) with TRBJ2-1; D possibly corresponds to TRBD2 (5 bases). In germline, CDR1 is LGHDT, CDR2 YNNKEL (reference sequence). The CDR3 loop spans 16 amino acids. V lost 1 base to trimming and J lost 5 bases, with 15 bases between them.

V gene TRBV30 combines with J gene TRBJ1-1; possibly TRBD1 for D (6 bases). The germline gives CDR1 GTSNPN, CDR2 SVGIG (reference sequence). With 1 base removed from V and 8 bases from J, the gap between germline ends came to 23 bases. This CDR3 comprises 16 residues. CDR3 amino acids: CAWSETIGQGKGEAFF. The DNA for the CDR3 is TGTGCCTGGAGTGAGACTATAGGGCAGGGGAAGGGGGAAGCTTTCTTT.

V and J are TRBV6-6 and TRBJ1-6, with D possibly TRBD1 on 6 matching bases. Trimming pared 6 bases from V and 7 bases from J, leaving 13 bases between. Looked up from germline, CDR1 is MNHNY and CDR2 is SVGAGI (reference sequence). This CDR3 spans 14 amino acids. The CDR3 nucleotides read TGTGCCAGCAGCTCCAGGGGATGGAATTCACCCCTCCACTTT. It yields the protein CASSSRGWNSPLHF.

The rearrangement uses TRBV25-1 and TRBJ1-4; D uncertain. Trimming pared 2 bases from V and 7 bases from J, leaving 17 bases between. Germline CDR1 is MGHDK and CDR2 is SYGVNS. The CDR3 length is 16 residues. Written as DNA, the CDR3 is TGTGCCAGCAGTGAAGTAGTGGTCCTGATGGGTGAAAAACTGTTTTTT. Amino acids: CASSEVVVLMGEKLFF.

The CDR3 nucleotides are TGTGCCAGCAGCTTAGTGGGGGGACGGTCAACTAATGAAAAACTGTTTTTT. This codes for CASSLVGGRSTNEKLFF. V is TRBV7-2 and J is TRBJ1-4, with a weak D call TRBD1 (5 bases). V lost 1 base to trimming and J lost 0 bases, with 12 bases between them. Germline V gives CDR1 SGHTA, CDR2 FQGNSA. The CDR3 is 17 residues long.

The chain carries TRBV28 and TRBJ1-1, with D possibly being TRBD1 (6 bases). CDR3 length equals 15 residues. Trimming pared 4 bases from V and 1 base from J, leaving 13 bases between. The V gene's germline CDR1 is MDHEN and CDR2 SYDVKM. CDR3 DNA sequence: TGTGCCAGCAGTTCCTATGGGGGGGCGAACACTGAAGCTTTCTTT. Translated, it gives CASSSYGGANTEAFF.

Only one count was recorded for this clone. DNA of the CDR3: TGTGCCAGCAGCCAAGGGGGGCTAGCGGAGAGAGAGACCCAGTACTTC. It encodes CASSQGGLAERETQYF. This rearrangement joins TRBV4-2 to TRBJ2-5; possibly TRBD2 for D (7 bases). The V gene lost 1 base and the J gene lost 4 bases, with 16 bases spanning the gap. The CDR3 covers 16 residues. Germline lookup yields CDR1 LGHNA and CDR2 YNFKEQ.

V gene TRBV7-9 combines with J gene TRBJ2-3, with 9 bases matching TRBD1. The V gene end was trimmed by 4 bases and the J gene end by 3 bases; junction bases not matched to a gene: 8. This CDR3 has 16 residues. The germline CDR1 and CDR2 sequences are SEHNR and FQNEAQ (reference sequence). CDR3 nucleotides: TGTGCCAGCAGCTCCCCTGGGACAGGGAGGACAGATACGCAGTATTTT. Amino acids: CASSSPGTGRTDTQYF.